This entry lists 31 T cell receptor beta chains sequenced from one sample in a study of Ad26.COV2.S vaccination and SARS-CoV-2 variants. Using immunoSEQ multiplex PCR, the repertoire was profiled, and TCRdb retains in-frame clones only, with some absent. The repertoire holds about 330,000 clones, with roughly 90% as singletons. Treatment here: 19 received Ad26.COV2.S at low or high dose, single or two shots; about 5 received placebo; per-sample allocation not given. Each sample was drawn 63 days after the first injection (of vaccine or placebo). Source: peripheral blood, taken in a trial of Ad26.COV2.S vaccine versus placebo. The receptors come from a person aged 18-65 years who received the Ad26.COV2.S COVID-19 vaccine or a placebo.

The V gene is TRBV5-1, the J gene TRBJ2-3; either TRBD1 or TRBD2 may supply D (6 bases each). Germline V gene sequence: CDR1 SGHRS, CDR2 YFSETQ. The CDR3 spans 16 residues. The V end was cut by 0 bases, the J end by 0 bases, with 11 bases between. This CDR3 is CASSLVPGASTDTQYF. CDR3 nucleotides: TGCGCCAGCAGCTTGGTACCGGGGGCAAGCACAGATACGCAGTATTTT.

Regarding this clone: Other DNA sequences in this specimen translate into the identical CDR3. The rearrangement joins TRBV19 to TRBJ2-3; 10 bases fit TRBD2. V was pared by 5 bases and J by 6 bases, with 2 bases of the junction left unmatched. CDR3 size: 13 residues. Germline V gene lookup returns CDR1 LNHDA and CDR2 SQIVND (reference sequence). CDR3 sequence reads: CASSLGLADTQYF. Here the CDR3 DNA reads TGTGCCAGTAGTTTGGGACTAGCGGATACGCAGTATTTT.

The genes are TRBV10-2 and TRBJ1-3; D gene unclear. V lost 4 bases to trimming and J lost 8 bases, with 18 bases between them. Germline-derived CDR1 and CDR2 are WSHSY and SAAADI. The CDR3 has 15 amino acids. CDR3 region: CASSVTAYHPDTIYF. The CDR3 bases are TGCGCCAGCAGTGTCACGGCGTACCATCCGGACACCATATATTTT.

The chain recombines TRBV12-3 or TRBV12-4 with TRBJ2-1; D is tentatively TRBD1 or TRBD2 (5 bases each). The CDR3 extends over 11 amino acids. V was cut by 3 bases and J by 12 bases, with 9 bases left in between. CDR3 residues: CASSFGGGQFF. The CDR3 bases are TGTGCCAGCAGTTTTGGGGGTGGGCAGTTCTTC.

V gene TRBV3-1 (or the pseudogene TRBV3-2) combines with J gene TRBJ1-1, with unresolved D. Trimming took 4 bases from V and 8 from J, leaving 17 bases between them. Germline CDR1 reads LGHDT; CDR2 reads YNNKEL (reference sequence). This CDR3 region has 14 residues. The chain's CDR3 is CASSREYLTPEAFF. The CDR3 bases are TGTGCCAGCAGCCGTGAATATTTGACACCCGAAGCTTTCTTT.

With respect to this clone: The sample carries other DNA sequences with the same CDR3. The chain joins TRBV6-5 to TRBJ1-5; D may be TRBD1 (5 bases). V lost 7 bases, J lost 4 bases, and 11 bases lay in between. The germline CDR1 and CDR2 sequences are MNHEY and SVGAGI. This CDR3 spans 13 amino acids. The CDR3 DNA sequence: TGTGCCAGCACCCCAGGGTGGAATCAGCCCCAGCATTTT. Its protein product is CASTPGWNQPQHF.

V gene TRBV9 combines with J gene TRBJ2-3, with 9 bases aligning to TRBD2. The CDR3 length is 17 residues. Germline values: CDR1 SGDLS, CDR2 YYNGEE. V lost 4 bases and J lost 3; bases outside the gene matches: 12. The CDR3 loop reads CASSLHPLSGSTDTQYF. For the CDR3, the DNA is TGTGCCAGCAGCCTCCACCCCCTTAGCGGGAGTACAGATACGCAGTATTTT.

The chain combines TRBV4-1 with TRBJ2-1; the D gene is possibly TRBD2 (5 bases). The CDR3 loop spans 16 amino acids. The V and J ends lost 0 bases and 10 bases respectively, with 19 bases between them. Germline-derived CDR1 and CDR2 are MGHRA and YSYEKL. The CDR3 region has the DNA TGCGCCAGCAGCCAAGAGGGGTCGGGAAGGTTCTGGGAGCAGTTCTTC. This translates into CASSQEGSGRFWEQFF.

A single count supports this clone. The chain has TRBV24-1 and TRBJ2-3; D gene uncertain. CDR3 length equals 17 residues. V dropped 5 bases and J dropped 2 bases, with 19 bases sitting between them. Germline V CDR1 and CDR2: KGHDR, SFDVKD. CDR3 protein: CATSGPSRRSNTDTQYF. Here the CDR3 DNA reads TGTGCCACCAGTGGCCCCTCCCGACGGAGCAACACAGATACGCAGTATTTT.

The CDR3 DNA is TGTGCCAGCAGCCCGGACAGGGACAATCAGCCCCAGCATTTT. Translating gives CASSPDRDNQPQHF. V usage is TRBV9 and J usage is TRBJ1-5, with TRBD1 matching over 8 bases. The trim removed 4 bases at V and 3 bases at J, leaving 3 bases unmatched. The germline V gene encodes CDR1 SGDLS and CDR2 YYNGEE. CDR3 length: 14 residues.

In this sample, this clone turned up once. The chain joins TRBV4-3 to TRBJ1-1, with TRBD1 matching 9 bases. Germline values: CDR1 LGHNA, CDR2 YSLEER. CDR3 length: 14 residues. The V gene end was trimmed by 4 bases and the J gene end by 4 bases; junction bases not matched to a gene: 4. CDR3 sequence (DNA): TGCGCCAGCAGCCTGGGGACAGGGCCCACTGAAGCTTTCTTT. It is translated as CASSLGTGPTEAFF.

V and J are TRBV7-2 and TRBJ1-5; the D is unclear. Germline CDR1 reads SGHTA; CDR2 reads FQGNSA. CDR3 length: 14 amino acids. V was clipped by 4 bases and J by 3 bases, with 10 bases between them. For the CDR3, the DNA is TGTGCCAGCAGCTATACAAACTACAATCAGCCCCAGCATTTT. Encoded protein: CASSYTNYNQPQHF.

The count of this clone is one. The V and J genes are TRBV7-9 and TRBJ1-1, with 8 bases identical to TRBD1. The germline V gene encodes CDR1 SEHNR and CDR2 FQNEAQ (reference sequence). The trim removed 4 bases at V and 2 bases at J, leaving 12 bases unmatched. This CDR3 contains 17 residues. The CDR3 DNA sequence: TGTGCCAGCAGCTCTTTGCGATTTGACAGGGGCAACACTGAAGCTTTCTTT. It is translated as CASSSLRFDRGNTEAFF.

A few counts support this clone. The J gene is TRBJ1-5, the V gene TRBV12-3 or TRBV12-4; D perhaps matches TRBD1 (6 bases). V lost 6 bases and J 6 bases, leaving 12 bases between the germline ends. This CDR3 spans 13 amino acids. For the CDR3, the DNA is TGTGCCAGCAGCCGGACAGCCAGTCAGCCCCAGCATTTT. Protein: CASSRTASQPQHF.

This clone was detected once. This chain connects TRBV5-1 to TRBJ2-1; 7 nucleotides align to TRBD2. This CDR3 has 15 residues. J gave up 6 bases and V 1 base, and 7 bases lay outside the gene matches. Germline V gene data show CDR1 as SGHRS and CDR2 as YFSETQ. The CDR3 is CASSLRLASGNEQFF. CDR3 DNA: TGCGCCAGCAGCTTGCGACTAGCATCGGGCAATGAGCAGTTCTTC.

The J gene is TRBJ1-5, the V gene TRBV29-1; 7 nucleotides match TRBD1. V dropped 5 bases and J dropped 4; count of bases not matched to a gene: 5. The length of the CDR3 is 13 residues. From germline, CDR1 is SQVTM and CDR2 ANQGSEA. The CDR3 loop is CSVILQGNQPQHF. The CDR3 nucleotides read TGCAGCGTTATACTACAGGGGAATCAGCCCCAGCATTTT.

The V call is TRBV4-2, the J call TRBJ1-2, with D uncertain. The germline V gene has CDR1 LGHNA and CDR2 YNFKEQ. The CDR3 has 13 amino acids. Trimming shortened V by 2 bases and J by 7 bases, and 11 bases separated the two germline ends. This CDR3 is CASSQSPFLGYTF. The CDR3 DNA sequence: TGTGCCAGCAGCCAAAGTCCCTTCCTTGGCTACACCTTC.

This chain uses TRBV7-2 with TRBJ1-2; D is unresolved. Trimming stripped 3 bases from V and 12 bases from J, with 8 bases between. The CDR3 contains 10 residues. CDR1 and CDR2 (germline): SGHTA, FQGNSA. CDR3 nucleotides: TGTGCCAGCAGCTTTCCTCATAACACCTTC. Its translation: CASSFPHNTF.

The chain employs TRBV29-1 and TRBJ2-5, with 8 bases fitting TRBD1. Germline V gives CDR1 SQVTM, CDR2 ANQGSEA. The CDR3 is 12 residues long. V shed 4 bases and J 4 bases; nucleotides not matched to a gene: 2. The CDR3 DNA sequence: TGCAGCGTTGGCCAGGGGGCAGAGACCCAGTACTTC. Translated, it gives CSVGQGAETQYF.

CDR3 in amino acids: CASSEAGVLEYGYTF. The CDR3 coding sequence is TGTGCCAGCAGTGAAGCCGGGGTGTTGGAATATGGCTACACCTTC. This sequence joins TRBV2 and TRBJ1-2; D gene uncertain. The CDR3 extends over 15 amino acids. The V gene lost 0 bases and the J gene lost 5 bases, with 13 bases spanning the gap. Germline V CDR1 and CDR2: SNHLY, FYNNEI.

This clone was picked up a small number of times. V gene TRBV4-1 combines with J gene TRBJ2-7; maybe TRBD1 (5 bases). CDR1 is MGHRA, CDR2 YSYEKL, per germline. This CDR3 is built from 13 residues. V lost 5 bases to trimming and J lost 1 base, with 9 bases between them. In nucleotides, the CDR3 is TGCGCCAGCAGCGCAGGGCCATCCTACGAGCAGTACTTC. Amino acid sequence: CASSAGPSYEQYF.

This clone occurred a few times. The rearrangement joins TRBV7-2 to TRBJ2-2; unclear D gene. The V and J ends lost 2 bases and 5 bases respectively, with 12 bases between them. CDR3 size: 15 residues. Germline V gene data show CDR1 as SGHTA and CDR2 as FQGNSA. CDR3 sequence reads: CASSLREGLTGELFF. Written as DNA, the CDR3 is TGTGCCAGCAGCTTAAGGGAAGGGCTAACCGGGGAGCTGTTTTTT.

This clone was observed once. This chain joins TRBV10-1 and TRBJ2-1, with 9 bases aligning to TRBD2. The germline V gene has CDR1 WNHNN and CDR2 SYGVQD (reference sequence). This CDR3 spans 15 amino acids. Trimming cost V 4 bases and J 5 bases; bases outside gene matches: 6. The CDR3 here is CASSAVLAGNNEQFF. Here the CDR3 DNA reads TGCGCCAGCAGTGCGGTTCTAGCGGGGAACAATGAGCAGTTCTTC.

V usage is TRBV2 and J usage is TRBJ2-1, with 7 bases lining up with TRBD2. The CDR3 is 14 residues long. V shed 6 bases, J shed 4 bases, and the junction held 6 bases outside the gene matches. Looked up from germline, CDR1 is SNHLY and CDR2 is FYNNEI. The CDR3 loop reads CASRYASGYNEQFF. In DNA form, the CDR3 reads TGTGCCAGCAGGTACGCTAGCGGTTACAATGAGCAGTTCTTC.

CDR3 residues: CASSLEIRQGTEAFF. DNA for the CDR3: TGCGCCAGCAGCTTGGAAATTCGGCAGGGCACTGAAGCTTTCTTT. This chain joins TRBV5-1 and TRBJ1-1; D possibly corresponds to TRBD1 (5 bases). The germline V gene has CDR1 SGHRS and CDR2 YFSETQ. V shed 0 bases and J shed 4 bases, with 13 bases lying between them. The length of the CDR3 is 15 residues.

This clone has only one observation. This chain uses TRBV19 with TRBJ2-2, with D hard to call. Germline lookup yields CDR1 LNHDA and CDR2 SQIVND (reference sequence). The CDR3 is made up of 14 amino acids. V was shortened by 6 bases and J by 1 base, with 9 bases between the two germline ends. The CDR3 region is CASRSTGNTGELFF. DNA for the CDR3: TGTGCCAGTAGAAGCACGGGGAACACCGGGGAGCTGTTTTTT.

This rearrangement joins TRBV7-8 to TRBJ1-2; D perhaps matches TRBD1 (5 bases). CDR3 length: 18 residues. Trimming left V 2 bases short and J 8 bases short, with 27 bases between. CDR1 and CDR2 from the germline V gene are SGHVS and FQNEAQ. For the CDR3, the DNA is TGTGCCAGCAGCTTAACCCGGCTACCGGGACCTTCTTCGCGGGGCTACACCTTC. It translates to CASSLTRLPGPSSRGYTF. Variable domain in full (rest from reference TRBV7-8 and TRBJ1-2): GAGVSQSPRYKVAKRGQDVALRCDPISGHVSLFWYQQALGQGPEFLTYFQNEAQLDKSGLPSDRFFAERPEGSVSTLKIQRTQQEDSAVYLCASSLTRLPGPSSRGYTFGSGTRLTVV.

The CDR3 reads CASSLGINTEAFF. CDR3 sequence (DNA): TGTGCCAGCAGCCTAGGAATAAACACTGAAGCTTTCTTT. This chain connects TRBV6-5 to TRBJ1-1; no clear D gene. Germline V gives CDR1 MNHEY, CDR2 SVGAGI. The CDR3 is made up of 13 amino acids. V lost 6 bases to trimming and J lost 2 bases, with 10 bases between them.

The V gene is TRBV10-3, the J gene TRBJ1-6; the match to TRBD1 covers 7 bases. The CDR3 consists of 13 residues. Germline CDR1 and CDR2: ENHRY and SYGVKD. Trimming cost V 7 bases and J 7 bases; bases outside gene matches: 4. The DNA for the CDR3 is TGTGCCATCACCGGGACAGCGAATTCACCCCTCCACTTT. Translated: CAITGTANSPLHF.

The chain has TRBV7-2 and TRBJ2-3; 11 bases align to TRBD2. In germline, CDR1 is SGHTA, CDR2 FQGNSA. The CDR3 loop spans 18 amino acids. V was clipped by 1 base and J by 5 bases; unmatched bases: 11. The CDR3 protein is CASSLEGLADLRGDTQYF. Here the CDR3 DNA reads TGTGCCAGCAGCTTAGAGGGACTAGCGGACCTCCGTGGAGATACGCAGTATTTT.

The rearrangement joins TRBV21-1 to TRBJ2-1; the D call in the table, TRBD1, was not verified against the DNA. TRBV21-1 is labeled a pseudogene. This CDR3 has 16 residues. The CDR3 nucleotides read TGTGCCAGCACCCGAAAAAGGGGACAGGGACACAATGAGCAGTTCTTC. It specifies CASTRKRGQGHNEQFF.